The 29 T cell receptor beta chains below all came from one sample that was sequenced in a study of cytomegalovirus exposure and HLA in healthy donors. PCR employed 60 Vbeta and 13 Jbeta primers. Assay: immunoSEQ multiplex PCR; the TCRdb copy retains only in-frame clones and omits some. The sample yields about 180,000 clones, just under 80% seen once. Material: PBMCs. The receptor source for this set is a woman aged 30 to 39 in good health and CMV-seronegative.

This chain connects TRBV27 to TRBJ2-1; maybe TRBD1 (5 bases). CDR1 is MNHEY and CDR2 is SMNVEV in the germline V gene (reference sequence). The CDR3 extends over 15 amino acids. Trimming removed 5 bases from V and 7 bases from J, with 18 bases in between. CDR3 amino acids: CASSQGLTRGNEQFF. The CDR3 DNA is TGTGCCAGCAGTCAGGGCCTAACCCGAGGAAATGAGCAGTTCTTC.

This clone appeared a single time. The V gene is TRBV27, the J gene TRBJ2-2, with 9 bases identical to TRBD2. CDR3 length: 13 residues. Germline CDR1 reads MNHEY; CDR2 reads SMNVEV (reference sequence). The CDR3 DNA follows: TGTGTTAGCGGGGGCCGGAACACCGGGGAGCTGTTTTTT. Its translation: CVSGGRNTGELFF.

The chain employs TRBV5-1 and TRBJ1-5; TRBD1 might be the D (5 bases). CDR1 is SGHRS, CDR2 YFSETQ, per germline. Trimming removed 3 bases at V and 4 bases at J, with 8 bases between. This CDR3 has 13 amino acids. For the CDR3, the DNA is TGCGCCAGCAGCTCGGGGGTGAATCAGCCCCAGCATTTT. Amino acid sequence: CASSSGVNQPQHF. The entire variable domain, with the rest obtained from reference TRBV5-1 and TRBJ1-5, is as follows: KAGVTQTPRYLIKTRGQQVTLSCSPISGHRSVSWYQQTPGQGLQFLFEYFSETQRNKGNFPGRFSGRQFSNSRSEMNVSTLELGDSALYLCASSSGVNQPQHFGDGTRLSIL.

The CDR3 region is CASSQAQHTDTQYF. As DNA, the CDR3 is TGCGCCAGCAGCCAAGCACAGCACACAGATACGCAGTATTTT. This rearrangement joins TRBV4-1 to TRBJ2-3; D is unresolved. CDR3 length: 14 residues. CDR1 and CDR2 from the germline V gene are MGHRA and YSYEKL. V was shortened by 1 base and J by 2 bases, with 7 bases between the two germline ends.

The CDR3 DNA reads TGTGCCAGCAATGACCGGGACACCCTAGCTAACTATGGCTACACCTTC. It codes for CASNDRDTLANYGYTF. The genes are TRBV2 and TRBJ1-2; perhaps TRBD1 as D (6 bases). V was clipped by 7 bases and J by 0 bases, with 18 bases between them. Germline CDR1 is SNHLY and CDR2 is FYNNEI. This CDR3 contains 16 residues.

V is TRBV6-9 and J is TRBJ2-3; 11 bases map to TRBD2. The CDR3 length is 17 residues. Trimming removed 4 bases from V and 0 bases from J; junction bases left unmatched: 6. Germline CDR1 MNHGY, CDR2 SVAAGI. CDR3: CASSSISGGDSTDTQYF. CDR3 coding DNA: TGTGCCAGCAGTTCTATTAGCGGGGGGGATAGCACAGATACGCAGTATTTT.

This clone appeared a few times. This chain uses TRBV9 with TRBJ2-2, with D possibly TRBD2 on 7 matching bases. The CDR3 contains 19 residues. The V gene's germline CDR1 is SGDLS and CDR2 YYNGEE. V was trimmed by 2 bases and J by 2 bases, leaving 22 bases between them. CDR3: CASSVIIGGGGHNTGELFF. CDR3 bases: TGTGCCAGCAGCGTTATAATTGGGGGGGGCGGACACAACACCGGGGAGCTGTTTTTT. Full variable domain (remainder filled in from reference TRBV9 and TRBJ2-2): DSGVTQTPKHLITATGQRVTLRCSPRSGDLSVYWYQQSLDQGLQFLIQYYNGEERAKGNILERFSAQQFPDLHSELNLSSLELGDSALYFCASSVIIGGGGHNTGELFFGEGSRLTVL.

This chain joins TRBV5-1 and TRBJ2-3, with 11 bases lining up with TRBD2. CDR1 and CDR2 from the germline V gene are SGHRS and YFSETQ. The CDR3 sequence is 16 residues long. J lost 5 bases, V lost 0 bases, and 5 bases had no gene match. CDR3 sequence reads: CASSLDSGGAGDTQYF. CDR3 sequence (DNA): TGCGCCAGCAGCTTGGATAGCGGGGGGGCCGGAGATACGCAGTATTTT.

The CDR3 DNA follows: TGTGCCACCAGCAGAGTCCCGGGTAGCTCCTACAATGAGCAGTTCTTC. Translating it yields CATSRVPGSSYNEQFF. The V gene is TRBV15, the J gene TRBJ2-1, with D uncertain. This CDR3 contains 16 residues. V lost 1 base and J lost 0, with 10 bases in between. In germline, CDR1 is LNHNV, CDR2 YYDKDF (reference sequence).

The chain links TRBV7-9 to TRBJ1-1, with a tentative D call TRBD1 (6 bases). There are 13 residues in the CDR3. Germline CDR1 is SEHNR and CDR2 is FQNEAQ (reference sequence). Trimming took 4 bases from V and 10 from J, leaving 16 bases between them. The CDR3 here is CASSYPRGGRAFF. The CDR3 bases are TGTGCCAGCAGCTACCCACGGGGGGGGCGAGCTTTCTTT.

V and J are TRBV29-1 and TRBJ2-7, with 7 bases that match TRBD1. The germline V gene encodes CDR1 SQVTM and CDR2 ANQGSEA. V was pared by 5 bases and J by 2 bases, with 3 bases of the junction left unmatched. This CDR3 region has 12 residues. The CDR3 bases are TGCAGCGTTAAGGGACAGACCTACGAGCAGTACTTC. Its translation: CSVKGQTYEQYF.

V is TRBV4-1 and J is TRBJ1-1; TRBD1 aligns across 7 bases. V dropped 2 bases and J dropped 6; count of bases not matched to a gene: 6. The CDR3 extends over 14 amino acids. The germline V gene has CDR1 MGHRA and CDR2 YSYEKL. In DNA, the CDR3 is TGCGCCAGCAGCCAATACGAGGGGGCCCCTGAAGCTTTCTTT. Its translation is CASSQYEGAPEAFF.

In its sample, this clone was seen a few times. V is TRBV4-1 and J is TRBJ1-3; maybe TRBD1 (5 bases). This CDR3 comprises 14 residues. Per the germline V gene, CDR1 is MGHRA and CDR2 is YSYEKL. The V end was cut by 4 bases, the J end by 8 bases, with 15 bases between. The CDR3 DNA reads TGCGCCAGCAGCCTACAGGCCCAAGGGGACACCATATATTTT. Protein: CASSLQAQGDTIYF.

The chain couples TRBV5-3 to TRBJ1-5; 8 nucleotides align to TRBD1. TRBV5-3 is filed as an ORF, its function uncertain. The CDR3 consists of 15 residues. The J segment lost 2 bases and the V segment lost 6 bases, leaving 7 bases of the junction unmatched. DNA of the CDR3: TGTGCCAGAACCCTGACAGGGGAGGGCAATCAGCCCCAGCATTTT. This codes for CARTLTGEGNQPQHF.

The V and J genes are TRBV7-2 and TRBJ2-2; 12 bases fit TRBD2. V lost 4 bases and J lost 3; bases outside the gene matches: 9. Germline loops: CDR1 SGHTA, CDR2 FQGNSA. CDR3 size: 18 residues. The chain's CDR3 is CASSSGTSGPGDTGELFF. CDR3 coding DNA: TGTGCCAGCAGCTCCGGGACTAGCGGGCCCGGGGACACCGGGGAGCTGTTTTTT.

CDR3 residues: CASSAGVGYTEAFF. The CDR3 nucleotides are TGTGCCAGCAGTGCCGGGGTTGGGTATACTGAAGCTTTCTTT. The rearrangement uses TRBV6-4 and TRBJ1-1; D unresolved. There are 14 residues in the CDR3. Trimming left V 4 bases short and J 5 bases short, with 14 bases between. Germline V lookup: CDR1 MRHNA, CDR2 SNTAGT.

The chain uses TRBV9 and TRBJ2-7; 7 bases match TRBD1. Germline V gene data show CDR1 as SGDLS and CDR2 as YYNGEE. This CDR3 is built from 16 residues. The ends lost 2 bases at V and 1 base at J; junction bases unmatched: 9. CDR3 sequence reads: CASSVREGAPSYEQYF. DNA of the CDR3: TGTGCCAGCAGCGTCCGCGAGGGGGCTCCATCCTACGAGCAGTACTTC.

In nucleotides, the CDR3 is TGTGCCAGCAGAGAGGAGTTGAGTGGAAACACCATATATTTT. Residues: CASREELSGNTIYF. V is TRBV2 and J is TRBJ1-3, with unresolved D. The CDR3 covers 14 residues. V shed 6 bases and J shed 3 bases, with 12 bases lying between them. CDR1 and CDR2 from the germline V gene are SNHLY and FYNNEI. The complete variable domain, with remaining parts taken from reference TRBV2 and TRBJ1-3, reads EPEVTQTPSHQVTQMGQEVILRCVPISNHLYFYWYRQILGQKVEFLVSFYNNEISEKSEIFDDQFSVERPDGSNFTLKIRSTKLEDSAMYFCASREELSGNTIYFGEGSWLTVV.

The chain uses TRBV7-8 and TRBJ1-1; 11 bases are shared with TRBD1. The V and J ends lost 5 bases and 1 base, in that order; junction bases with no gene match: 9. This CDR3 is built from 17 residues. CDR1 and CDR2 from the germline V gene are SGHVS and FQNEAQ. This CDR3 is CASSPRDRGRGNTEAFF. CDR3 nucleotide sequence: TGTGCCAGCAGCCCACGGGACAGGGGGAGGGGGAACACTGAAGCTTTCTTT.

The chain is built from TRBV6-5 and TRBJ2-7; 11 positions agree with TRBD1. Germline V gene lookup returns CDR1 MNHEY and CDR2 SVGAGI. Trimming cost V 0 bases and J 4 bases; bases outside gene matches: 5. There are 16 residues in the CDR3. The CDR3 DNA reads TGTGCCAGCAGTTACTCCGGACAGGGGGCCTTTTACGAGCAGTACTTC. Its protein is CASSYSGQGAFYEQYF.

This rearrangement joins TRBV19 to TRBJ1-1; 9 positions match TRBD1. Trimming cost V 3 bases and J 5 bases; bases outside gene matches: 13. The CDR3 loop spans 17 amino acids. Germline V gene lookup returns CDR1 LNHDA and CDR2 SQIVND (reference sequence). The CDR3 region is CASSMDTGGSYPTEAFF. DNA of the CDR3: TGTGCCAGTAGTATGGATACAGGGGGCAGCTATCCGACTGAAGCTTTCTTT.

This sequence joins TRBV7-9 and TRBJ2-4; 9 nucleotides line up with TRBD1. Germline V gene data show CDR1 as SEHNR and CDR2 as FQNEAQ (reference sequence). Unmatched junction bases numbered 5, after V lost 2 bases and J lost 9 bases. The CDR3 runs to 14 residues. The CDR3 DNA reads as TGTGCCAGCAGCTTAAACACAGGGGGCGGCATTCAGTACTTC. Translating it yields CASSLNTGGGIQYF.

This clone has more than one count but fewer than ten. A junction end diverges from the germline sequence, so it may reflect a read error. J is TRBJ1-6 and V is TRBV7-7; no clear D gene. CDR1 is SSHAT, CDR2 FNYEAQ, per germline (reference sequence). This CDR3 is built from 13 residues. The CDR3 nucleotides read TGTGCTAGCAGCTCAAACCCGAGTTCACCCCTCCACTTT. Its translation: CASSSNPSSPLHF.

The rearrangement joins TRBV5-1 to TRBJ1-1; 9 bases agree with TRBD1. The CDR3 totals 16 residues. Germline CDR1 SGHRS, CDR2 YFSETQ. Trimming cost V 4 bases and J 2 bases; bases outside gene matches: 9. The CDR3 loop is CASSLLRTGVNTEAFF. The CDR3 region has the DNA TGCGCCAGCAGCCTGCTTAGGACAGGGGTAAACACTGAAGCTTTCTTT.

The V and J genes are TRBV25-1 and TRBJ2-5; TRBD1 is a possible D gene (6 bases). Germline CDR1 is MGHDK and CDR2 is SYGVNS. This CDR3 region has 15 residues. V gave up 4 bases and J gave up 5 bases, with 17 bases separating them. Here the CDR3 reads CASSASPTGRETQYF. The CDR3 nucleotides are TGTGCCAGCAGTGCCTCCCCCACAGGGCGGGAGACCCAGTACTTC.

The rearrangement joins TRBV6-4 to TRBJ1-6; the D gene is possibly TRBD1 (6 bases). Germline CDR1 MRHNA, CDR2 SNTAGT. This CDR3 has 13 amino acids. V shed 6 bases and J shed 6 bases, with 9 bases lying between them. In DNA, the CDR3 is TGTGCCAGCAGGACAGGCCTTAATTCACCCCTCCACTTT. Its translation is CASRTGLNSPLHF.

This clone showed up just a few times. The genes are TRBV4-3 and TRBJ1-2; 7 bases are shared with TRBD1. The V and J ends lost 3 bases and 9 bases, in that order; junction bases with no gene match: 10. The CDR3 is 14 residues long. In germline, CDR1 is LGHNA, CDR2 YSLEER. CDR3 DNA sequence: TGCGCCAGCAGCCATGGTAGGGGGCCAGGTAGCTACACCTTC. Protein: CASSHGRGPGSYTF.

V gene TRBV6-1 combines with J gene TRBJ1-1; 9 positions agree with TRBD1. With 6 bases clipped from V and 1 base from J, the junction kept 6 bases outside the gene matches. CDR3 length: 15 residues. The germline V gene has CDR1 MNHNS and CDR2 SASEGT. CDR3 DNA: TGTGCCAGCAGCCTACAGGGGGCCGCGAACACTGAAGCTTTCTTT. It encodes CASSLQGAANTEAFF.

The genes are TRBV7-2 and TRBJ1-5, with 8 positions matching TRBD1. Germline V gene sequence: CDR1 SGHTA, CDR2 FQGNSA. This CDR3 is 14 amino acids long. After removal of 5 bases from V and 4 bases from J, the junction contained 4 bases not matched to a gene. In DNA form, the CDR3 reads TGTGCCAGCAGCCGCGGACAGGGAAATCAGCCCCAGCATTTT. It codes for CASSRGQGNQPQHF.